The 26 T cell receptor beta chains given below trace back to one sample, sequenced in a study of a mutant IDH1 vaccine in newly diagnosed glioma. Here immunoSEQ multiplex PCR was the method, and the copy in TCRdb shows in-frame clones only, minus some. The sample yields roughly 86,000 clones, 80% seen once. Sample time point: baseline, week 1 (first vaccination visit). Stated treatment: pre-vaccination baseline after standard-of-care therapy. This material consisted of PBMCs, taken from a glioma patient treated with radiotherapy, temozolomide or both. These receptors came from a man between 40 and 49 years old with glioma.

The chain recombines TRBV6-5 with TRBJ2-7; TRBD1 matches at 10 bases. Germline V lookup: CDR1 MNHEY, CDR2 SVGAGI. The junction had 6 bases not matched to a gene; V was cut back by 6 bases and J by 4 bases. The CDR3 extends over 14 amino acids. CDR3 loop: CASRPGTGVYEQYF. The CDR3 nucleotides read TGTGCCAGCAGACCCGGGACAGGGGTGTACGAGCAGTACTTC.

The rearrangement joins TRBV7-9 to TRBJ2-7, with a tentative D call TRBD1 (6 bases). The CDR3 runs 13 residues. Trimming cost V 5 bases and J 1 base, with 9 bases left between them. The V gene's germline CDR1 is SEHNR and CDR2 FQNEAQ (reference sequence). This chain's CDR3 is CASSPTGSYEQYF. The CDR3 DNA reads TGTGCCAGCAGCCCCACAGGGTCCTACGAGCAGTACTTC. Variable domain in full (rest from reference TRBV7-9 and TRBJ2-7): DTGVSQNPRHKITKRGQNVTFRCDPISEHNRLYWYRQTLGQGPEFLTYFQNEAQLEKSRLLSDRFSAERPKGSFSTLEIQRTEQGDSAMYLCASSPTGSYEQYFGPGTRLTVT.

The chain combines TRBV29-1 with TRBJ2-3; D perhaps matches TRBD2 (7 bases). Per the germline V gene, CDR1 is SQVTM and CDR2 is ANQGSEA. With 2 bases removed from V and 7 bases from J, the gap between germline ends came to 16 bases. The CDR3 covers 14 residues. This CDR3 is CSVESSGGLNTQYF. The CDR3 bases are TGCAGCGTTGAATCGTCGGGGGGCTTGAATACGCAGTATTTT.

The gene calls are TRBV19 and TRBJ1-1, with D tentatively TRBD1 (6 bases). The CDR3 runs to 14 residues. The germline CDR1 and CDR2 sequences are LNHDA and SQIVND (reference sequence). V lost 3 bases and J 11 bases, leaving 19 bases between the germline ends. The CDR3 nucleotides read TGTGCCAGTAGTATGGGCTCCGCCAGGGGCGCGGCTTTCTTT. Translated: CASSMGSARGAAFF.

The rearrangement joins TRBV11-1 to TRBJ2-7; D is uncertain. Trimming removed 4 bases from V and 5 bases from J, with 12 bases in between. Germline V gives CDR1 SGHAT, CDR2 FQDESV (reference sequence). The CDR3 contains 13 residues. The CDR3, as DNA: TGTGCCAGCAGCTCGGGTTATCAAAACGAGCAGTACTTC. This translates into CASSSGYQNEQYF.

The chain's CDR3 is CASKASYGYTDTQYF. For the CDR3, the DNA is TGTGCCAGCAAAGCCTCATACGGCTACACAGATACGCAGTATTTT. The chain combines TRBV6-1 with TRBJ2-3, with D unresolved. V dropped 7 bases and J dropped 2 bases, with 16 bases sitting between them. Germline V gene data show CDR1 as MNHNS and CDR2 as SASEGT. The CDR3 is 15 amino acids.

CDR3 region: CASSRFTSGMREQYF. CDR3 in DNA: TGTGCCAGCAGCCGATTCACTAGCGGGATGCGCGAGCAGTACTTC. The V and J genes are TRBV7-2 and TRBJ2-7; 10 bases agree with TRBD2. Germline V gene lookup returns CDR1 SGHTA and CDR2 FQGNSA. This CDR3 spans 15 amino acids. V dropped 5 bases and J dropped 6; count of bases not matched to a gene: 10.

The chain uses TRBV9 and TRBJ2-3; TRBD2 matches 14 bases. This CDR3 comprises 16 residues. The germline CDR1 and CDR2 sequences are SGDLS and YYNGEE. Germline trimming cut 4 bases from V and 5 bases from J; bases unmatched to any gene: 6. The CDR3: CASSLRLAGGRDTQYF. CDR3 nucleotide sequence: TGTGCCAGCAGCCTTCGACTAGCGGGGGGGCGAGATACGCAGTATTTT.

V is TRBV30 and J is TRBJ1-6, with TRBD1 as a possible D gene (6 bases). V lost 2 bases and J lost 11, with 13 bases in between. Germline loops: CDR1 GTSNPN, CDR2 SVGIG (reference sequence). CDR3 length: 13 amino acids. The CDR3 reads CAWSSGAEAPLHF. In nucleotides, the CDR3 is TGTGCCTGGAGTTCAGGGGCGGAGGCACCCCTCCACTTT. Complete variable domain (other parts from reference TRBV30 and TRBJ1-6): SQTIHQWPATLVQPVGSPLSLECTVEGTSNPNLYWYRQAAGRGLQLLFYSVGIGQISSEVPQNLSASRPQDRQFILSSKKLLLSDSGFYLCAWSSGAEAPLHFGNGTRLTVT.

V usage is TRBV11-3 and J usage is TRBJ2-3, with TRBD2 as a possible D gene (5 bases). Per the germline V gene, CDR1 is SGHNT and CDR2 is YENEEA. The CDR3 has 13 amino acids. With 5 bases removed from V and 5 bases from J, the gap between germline ends came to 11 bases. In DNA, the CDR3 is TGTGCCAGCAGCCCTACACGGGGAGATACGCAGTATTTT. It specifies CASSPTRGDTQYF.

This clone was counted between two and nine times. This chain links TRBV7-2 with TRBJ2-3, with a tentative D call TRBD2 (7 bases). Germline values: CDR1 SGHTA, CDR2 FQGNSA. The V and J ends lost 3 bases and 4 bases respectively, with 14 bases between them. The CDR3 runs to 15 residues. The CDR3 DNA follows: TGTGCCAGCAGCTTCGGGGGGCCGTCAGCAGATACGCAGTATTTT. Translation gives CASSFGGPSADTQYF.

The rearrangement joins TRBV10-3 to TRBJ1-1; D is uncertain. Trimming took 2 bases from V and 11 from J, leaving 15 bases between them. CDR1 is ENHRY, CDR2 SYGVKD, per germline. This CDR3 has 13 residues. The CDR3 here is CAISESLGQTAFF. The CDR3 region has the DNA TGTGCCATCAGTGAGAGCCTGGGCCAGACCGCTTTCTTT.

The chain links TRBV5-1 to TRBJ1-5; D ambiguous. Germline V gene lookup returns CDR1 SGHRS and CDR2 YFSETQ. CDR3 length equals 15 residues. V was pared by 5 bases and J by 5 bases, with 17 bases between. The CDR3 DNA reads TGCGCCAGCAGACGTGACACGGCTTCCCATCAGCCCCAGCATTTT. It specifies CASRRDTASHQPQHF.

This clone has a single count. The chain employs TRBV18 and TRBJ2-5; unclear D gene. Trimming stripped 3 bases from V and 1 base from J, with 6 bases between. CDR1 is KGHSH, CDR2 LQKENI, per germline. The CDR3 covers 13 residues. CDR3 bases: TGTGCCAGCTCACCGATCAGCCAAGAGACCCAGTACTTC. This gives the protein CASSPISQETQYF.

This chain links TRBV28 with TRBJ2-7; D is unclear. The germline V gene has CDR1 MDHEN and CDR2 SYDVKM. V gave up 5 bases and J gave up 5 bases, with 7 bases separating them. This CDR3 is built from 11 residues. In DNA, the CDR3 is TGTGCCAGCAGTCTTCGGAACGAGCAGTACTTC. This sequence encodes CASSLRNEQYF.

In its sample, this clone was seen a few times. This chain joins TRBV7-9 and TRBJ2-5; D may be TRBD2 (6 bases). CDR1 SEHNR and CDR2 FQNEAQ come from the germline V gene (reference sequence). The ends were cut back, 1 base at V and 2 bases at J, with 11 bases in the middle. The CDR3 is made up of 15 amino acids. The CDR3 reads CASSLGDLLQETQYF. Here the CDR3 DNA reads TGTGCCAGCAGCTTAGGGGACTTACTACAAGAGACCCAGTACTTC.

This clone was observed a few times. The chain has TRBV7-2 and TRBJ1-1; no reliable D call. The CDR3 spans 14 residues. The germline V gene has CDR1 SGHTA and CDR2 FQGNSA. The V gene lost 2 bases and the J gene lost 2 bases, with 9 bases spanning the gap. The CDR3 spells CASSLSGGNTEAFF. CDR3 in DNA: TGTGCCAGCAGCTTATCAGGCGGAAACACTGAAGCTTTCTTT.

The chain is built from TRBV2 and TRBJ1-3; the D gene is possibly TRBD1 (6 bases). CDR3 length: 18 amino acids. CDR1 and CDR2 (germline): SNHLY, FYNNEI. V lost 5 bases, J lost 4 bases, and 24 bases lay in between. Here the CDR3 DNA reads TGTGCCAGCAGTCTCCGGGACATTGCATTCCAACGGGGAAACACCATATATTTT. Residues: CASSLRDIAFQRGNTIYF.

This clone turned up a few times. The rearrangement joins TRBV7-2 to TRBJ2-7; D perhaps matches TRBD2 (6 bases). Trimming pared 5 bases from V and 5 bases from J, leaving 13 bases between. The CDR3 covers 13 residues. The germline V gene has CDR1 SGHTA and CDR2 FQGNSA. The CDR3 DNA follows: TGTGCCAGCAGCCCGGGGGTCGGAGACGAGCAGTACTTC. Translated, it gives CASSPGVGDEQYF.

This clone was seen once. The chain combines TRBV11-2 with TRBJ2-5; D possibly corresponds to TRBD1 (7 bases). The CDR3 is 14 residues long. The V and J ends lost 7 bases and 6 bases respectively, with 18 bases between them. Germline CDR1 and CDR2: SGHAT and FQNNGV. CDR3 loop: CASKKEGGGKTQYF. In nucleotides, the CDR3 is TGTGCCAGCAAAAAGGAAGGGGGCGGGAAGACCCAGTACTTC.

V gene TRBV7-9 combines with J gene TRBJ1-1; 7 positions agree with TRBD1. Germline values: CDR1 SEHNR, CDR2 FQNEAQ (reference sequence). Trimming cost V 7 bases and J 5 bases; bases outside gene matches: 7. This CDR3 has 13 amino acids. The CDR3 nucleotides are TGTGCCAGCACATCTTCAGGGGGAACTGAAGCTTTCTTT. Translation: CASTSSGGTEAFF.

This chain connects TRBV6-1 to TRBJ2-7, with D perhaps TRBD1 (5 bases). The CDR3 length is 12 residues. Deletions cut 5 bases from V and 3 bases from J, with 8 bases between. CDR1 and CDR2 from the germline V gene are MNHNS and SASEGT. The CDR3 is CASSTQGYEQYF. In DNA form, the CDR3 reads TGTGCCAGCAGTACCCAGGGCTACGAGCAGTACTTC.

This clone came up a few times. The chain recombines TRBV10-3 with TRBJ1-1, with a weak D call TRBD1 (6 bases). This CDR3 is built from 13 residues. Germline values: CDR1 ENHRY, CDR2 SYGVKD. Trimming removed 11 bases at V and 4 bases at J, with 17 bases between. The CDR3 spells CASGGPWGTEAFF. The CDR3 DNA sequence: TGTGCCTCGGGGGGGCCTTGGGGCACTGAAGCTTTCTTT.

The chain's CDR3 is CASSRGPASDTQYF. The CDR3 DNA reads TGTGCCAGCAGCAGAGGGCCAGCCTCAGATACGCAGTATTTT. The V gene is TRBV11-3, the J gene TRBJ2-3; D perhaps matches TRBD2 (5 bases). Trimming removed 5 bases from V and 4 bases from J, with 13 bases in between. Germline V CDR1 and CDR2: SGHNT, YENEEA. The CDR3 runs 14 residues.

This clone was observed a handful of times. The V gene is TRBV7-2, the J gene TRBJ2-3; TRBD2 matches 7 bases. CDR3 length: 16 residues. V was pared by 1 base and J by 2 bases, with 6 bases of the junction left unmatched. From germline, CDR1 is SGHTA and CDR2 FQGNSA. This CDR3 reads CASSLGLRGNTDTQYF. Here the CDR3 DNA reads TGTGCCAGCAGCTTAGGACTGCGGGGGAACACAGATACGCAGTATTTT.

The rearrangement links TRBV9 to TRBJ2-7; TRBD2 aligns across 11 bases. Germline CDR1 reads SGDLS; CDR2 reads YYNGEE. The CDR3 runs to 14 residues. The junction had 5 bases not matched to a gene; V was cut back by 0 bases and J by 9 bases. The CDR3 DNA reads as TGTGCCAGCAGCGTAGCTACTAGCGGGGGAAGGCAGTACTTC. Protein: CASSVATSGGRQYF.